These T cell receptor beta chains were read from a single sample in a study of OX40 agonist ivuxolimab in advanced cancers. The method was immunoSEQ multiplex PCR; TCRdb's version includes in-frame clones alone and lacks a portion of them. The profile shows 66,000 or so clones, 85% of them singletons. Sample: CD4+ or CD8+ T cells sorted from blood, taken in a trial of the OX40 agonist ivuxolimab. The receptors stem from an adult with an advanced solid tumor such as melanoma, head and neck, liver or kidney cancer. CDR3s include the opening cysteine and the closing phenylalanine or tryptophan. The D gene is left open where the match is weak. The size entry is marked missing in some rows and otherwise reads once, few, many or a size class.

size	D	V	J	CDR3	DNA
-	-	TRBV19	TRBJ2-1	CASKVQGAVDEQFF	TGTGCCAGTAAGGTGCAGGGAGCAGTCGATGAGCAGTTCTTC
-	TRBD2	TRBV6-7	TRBJ2-7	CAGLLTSARNEQYF	TGTGCCGGCCTTCTGACTAGCGCACGGAACGAGCAGTACTTC
-	TRBD1	TRBV2	TRBJ2-7	CASSEIHPGQGAREQYF	TGTGCCAGCAGTGAAATCCACCCGGGACAGGGGGCGCGTGAGCAGTACTTC
-	TRBD2	TRBV4-3	TRBJ2-7	CASSRTGGAREDEQYF	TGCGCCAGCAGCCGGACCGGGGGGGCCCGTGAAGACGAGCAGTACTTC
-	-	TRBV10-3	TRBJ2-7	CAISHTGGYEQYF	TGTGCCATCAGTCACACTGGAGGCTACGAGCAGTACTTC
-	-	TRBV12-5	TRBJ2-2	CAPRGDFRGTGELFF	TGTGCTCCCCGAGGGGACTTCCGGGGCACCGGGGAGCTGTTTTTT
once	-	TRBV5-6	TRBJ1-4	CASSLFTREKLFF	TGTGCCAGCAGCTTGTTTACTCGTGAAAAACTGTTTTTT
medium-sized	-	TRBV19	TRBJ1-1	CASSVWGLDTEAFF	TGTGCCAGTAGCGTGTGGGGGTTGGACACTGAAGCTTTCTTT
once	TRBD2	TRBV5-4	TRBJ2-3	CASSPREGSTDTQYF	TGTGCCAGCAGCCCCAGGGAGGGGAGCACAGATACGCAGTATTTT
-	-	TRBV6-5	TRBJ1-5	CASSYVEGQPQHF	TGTGCCAGCAGTTACGTCGAGGGTCAGCCCCAGCATTTT
-	-	TRBV6-6	TRBJ2-3	CASSYSGGIDTQYF	TGTGCCAGCAGTTACTCAGGAGGGATAGATACGCAGTATTTT
-	-	TRBV15	TRBJ2-7	CATRSGGRQYF	TGTGCCACCAGATCCGGCGGTCGGCAGTACTTC
-	-	TRBV19	TRBJ2-3	CASSTRTGSTDTQYF	TGTGCCAGTAGTACCCGGACGGGGAGCACAGATACGCAGTATTTT
-	-	TRBV5-6	TRBJ1-5	CASSLNRGYSNQPQHF	TGTGCCAGCAGCTTGAACCGGGGTTATAGCAATCAGCCCCAGCATTTT
-	-	TRBV5-1	TRBJ2-7	CASSLLDTNQYF	TGCGCCAGCAGCCTCCTGGACACGAACCAGTACTTC
once	-	TRBV28	TRBJ1-1	CASRGGTLNTEAFF	TGTGCCAGCAGGGGGGGTACACTGAACACTGAAGCTTTCTTT